This is a list of T cell receptor beta chains from one sample in a study of blood T cell repertoires in COVID-19. Using immunoSEQ multiplex PCR, the repertoire was profiled, and TCRdb retains in-frame clones only, with some absent. The sample lists under 250,000 clones; roughly 80% were seen once. Input material: peripheral blood. These receptors were collected from an older man with acute or convalescent COVID-19. CDR3s include the opening cysteine and the closing phenylalanine or tryptophan. The D gene is left open where the match is weak. Size is omitted from some rows. Given values are once, few, many or a class for expanded clones.

CDR3nt: TGTGCCAGCAATAAGGGGCTAGCGGGCACCGGGGAGCTGTTTTTT
CDR3aa: CASNKGLAGTGELFF
v_gene: TRBV6-6
abundance: few
d_gene: TRBD2
j_gene: TRBJ2-2

CDR3nt: TGTGCCACCAGCAGGGGTCAGGGGAATGAAAAACTGTTTTTT
CDR3aa: CATSRGQGNEKLFF
v_gene: TRBV15
abundance: .
d_gene: .
j_gene: TRBJ1-4

CDR3nt: TGTGCCAGCAGTTTTTATAGACAGGGGGGTGAGCAGTTCTTC
CDR3aa: CASSFYRQGGEQFF
v_gene: TRBV28
abundance: .
d_gene: TRBD1
j_gene: TRBJ2-1

CDR3nt: TGTGCCAGCAGCCCCAGACTAGATAGCACCGGGGAGCTGTTTTTT
CDR3aa: CASSPRLDSTGELFF
v_gene: TRBV7-7
abundance: .
d_gene: .
j_gene: TRBJ2-2

CDR3nt: TGTGCCAGCAGCCGGGACAGACAAACCGGGGAGCTGTTTTTT
CDR3aa: CASSRDRQTGELFF
v_gene: TRBV7-7
abundance: once
d_gene: TRBD1
j_gene: TRBJ2-2

CDR3nt: TGTGCAGGGGGAGACCCTAATGAAAAACTGTTTTTT
CDR3aa: CAGGDPNEKLFF
v_gene: TRBV19
abundance: .
d_gene: .
j_gene: TRBJ1-4

CDR3nt: TGTGCCAGCTCTCGAGGACAGGGCCCCGGGGAGCTGTTTTTT
CDR3aa: CASSRGQGPGELFF
v_gene: TRBV18
abundance: .
d_gene: TRBD1
j_gene: TRBJ2-2

CDR3nt: TGTGCCACCAGTGATGCCCCCGGGACAGGGAATAGCTATGGCTACACCTTC
CDR3aa: CATSDAPGTGNSYGYTF
v_gene: TRBV24-1
abundance: .
d_gene: TRBD1
j_gene: TRBJ1-2

CDR3nt: TGTGCCACCTACAGGGGAGGCTACACCTTC
CDR3aa: CATYRGGYTF
v_gene: TRBV28
abundance: once
d_gene: TRBD1
j_gene: TRBJ1-2

CDR3nt: TGTGCCAGCAGCTCACAGGGCGACGAGCAGTACTTC
CDR3aa: CASSSQGDEQYF
v_gene: TRBV5-4
abundance: few
d_gene: .
j_gene: TRBJ2-7

CDR3nt: TGTGCCAGCAGCCTCCGGGACAGGGGCTCCTACGAGCAGTACTTC
CDR3aa: CASSLRDRGSYEQYF
v_gene: TRBV3-1/TRBV3-2
abundance: .
d_gene: TRBD1
j_gene: TRBJ2-7

CDR3nt: TGTGCCAGCAGGAGGACAGGGGTGGCCGGGGAGCTGTTTTTT
CDR3aa: CASRRTGVAGELFF
v_gene: TRBV6-5
abundance: few
d_gene: TRBD1
j_gene: TRBJ2-2

CDR3nt: TGTGCCAGCAGTTACTCGAACATCCGAGGTACTGAAGCTTTCTTT
CDR3aa: CASSYSNIRGTEAFF
v_gene: TRBV6-5
abundance: once
d_gene: .
j_gene: TRBJ1-1

CDR3nt: TGTGCCAGCAGCTTTACGGGGGGCGCAACCGGGGAGCTGTTTTTT
CDR3aa: CASSFTGGATGELFF
v_gene: TRBV14
abundance: .
d_gene: .
j_gene: TRBJ2-2

CDR3nt: TGTGCCAGCAGCCGCCGGGCGGGACAGCCCTATGGCTACACCTTC
CDR3aa: CASSRRAGQPYGYTF
v_gene: TRBV3-1/TRBV3-2
abundance: .
d_gene: TRBD1
j_gene: TRBJ1-2